This T cell receptor beta chain was retrieved from a study of human T cells and chemical hapten exposure. Time point here: pre-sensitization, week 0. Treatment meaning: therapeutic diphenylcyclopropenone sensitization with weekly scalp DPC. This clonotype has a count of ten or more. V was clipped by 3 bases and J by 7 bases, with 12 bases between them. The CDR3 extends over 14 amino acids. The germline V gene has CDR1 KGHSH and CDR2 LQKENI. Attachment of unique molecular identifiers to individual cDNA molecules was performed in the library. Each CDR3 protein gets one entry after TCRdb re-called the RACE reads with MiXCR. This table has approximately 79,000 distinct CDR3 sequences, roughly 8.5% appearing once.

The rearrangement joins TRBV18 to TRBJ1-4; the D gene is possibly TRBD1 (6 bases). This sample comprised whole blood, obtained in connection with sensitization to the hapten diphenylcyclopropenone (DPC). This sequence was found in a man aged 40-49 years with alopecia areata. Some clones in this sample may be carry-over from other donors' samples. The CDR3 reads CASSPKGGGEKLFF. The CDR3 region has the DNA TGTGCCAGCTCACCGAAAGGGGGTGGTGAAAAACTGTTTTTT.